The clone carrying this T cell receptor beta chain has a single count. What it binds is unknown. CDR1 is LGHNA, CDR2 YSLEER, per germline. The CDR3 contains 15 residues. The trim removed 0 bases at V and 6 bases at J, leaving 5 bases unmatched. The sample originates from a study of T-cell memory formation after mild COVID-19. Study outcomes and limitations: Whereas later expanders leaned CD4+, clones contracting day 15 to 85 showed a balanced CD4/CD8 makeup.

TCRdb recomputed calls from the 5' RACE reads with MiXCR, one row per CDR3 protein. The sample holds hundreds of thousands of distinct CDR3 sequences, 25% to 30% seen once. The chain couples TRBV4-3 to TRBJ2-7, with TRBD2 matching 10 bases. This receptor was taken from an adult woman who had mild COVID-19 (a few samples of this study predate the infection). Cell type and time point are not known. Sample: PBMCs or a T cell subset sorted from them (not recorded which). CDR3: CASSQDGSGRLEQYF. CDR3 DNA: TGCGCCAGCAGCCAAGATGGTAGCGGGAGGCTCGAGCAGTACTTC.